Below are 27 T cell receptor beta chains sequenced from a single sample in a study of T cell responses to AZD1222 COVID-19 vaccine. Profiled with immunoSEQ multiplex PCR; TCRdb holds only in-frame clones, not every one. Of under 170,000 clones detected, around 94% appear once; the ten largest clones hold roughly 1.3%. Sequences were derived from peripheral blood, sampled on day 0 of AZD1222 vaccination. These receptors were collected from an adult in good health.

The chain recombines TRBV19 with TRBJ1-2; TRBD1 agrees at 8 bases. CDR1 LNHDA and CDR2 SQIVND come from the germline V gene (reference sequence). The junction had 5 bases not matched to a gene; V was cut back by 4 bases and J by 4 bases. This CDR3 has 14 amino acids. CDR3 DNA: TGTGCCAGTAGTAGGGGACAGGATTCCTATGGCTACACCTTC. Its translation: CASSRGQDSYGYTF.

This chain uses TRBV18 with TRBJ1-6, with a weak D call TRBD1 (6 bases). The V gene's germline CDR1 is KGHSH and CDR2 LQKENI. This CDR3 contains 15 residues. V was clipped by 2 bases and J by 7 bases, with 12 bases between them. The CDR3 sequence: CASSPNYQGNSPLHF. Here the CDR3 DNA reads TGTGCCAGCTCACCAAATTACCAGGGGAATTCACCCCTCCACTTT. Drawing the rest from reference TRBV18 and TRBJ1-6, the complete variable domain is NAGVMQNPRHLVRRRGQEARLRCSPMKGHSHVYWYRQLPEEGLKFMVYLQKENIIDESGMPKERFSAEFPKEGPSILRIQQVVRGDSAAYFCASSPNYQGNSPLHFGNGTRLTVT.

CDR3 in amino acids: CASNLAGVGTGELFF. CDR3 bases: TGTGCCAGCAATTTAGCGGGAGTGGGAACCGGGGAGCTGTTTTTT. This chain uses TRBV6-5 with TRBJ2-2; TRBD2 matches at 9 bases. This CDR3 has 15 amino acids. Losses at the gene ends were 7 bases for V and 5 bases for J; bases not matched to a gene: 8. Germline CDR1 is MNHEY and CDR2 is SVGAGI.

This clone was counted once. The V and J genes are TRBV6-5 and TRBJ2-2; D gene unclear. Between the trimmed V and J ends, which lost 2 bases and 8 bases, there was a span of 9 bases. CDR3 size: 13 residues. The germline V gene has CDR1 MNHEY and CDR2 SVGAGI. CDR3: CASSYTTAGELFF. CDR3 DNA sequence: TGTGCCAGCAGTTACACCACGGCGGGGGAGCTGTTTTTT.

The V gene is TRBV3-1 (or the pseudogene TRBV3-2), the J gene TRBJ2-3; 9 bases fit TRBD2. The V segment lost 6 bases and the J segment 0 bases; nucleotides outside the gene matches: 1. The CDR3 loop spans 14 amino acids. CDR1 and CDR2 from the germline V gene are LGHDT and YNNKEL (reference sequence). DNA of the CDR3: TGTGCCAGCAGGCTAGCGGGGAGCACAGATACGCAGTATTTT. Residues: CASRLAGSTDTQYF.

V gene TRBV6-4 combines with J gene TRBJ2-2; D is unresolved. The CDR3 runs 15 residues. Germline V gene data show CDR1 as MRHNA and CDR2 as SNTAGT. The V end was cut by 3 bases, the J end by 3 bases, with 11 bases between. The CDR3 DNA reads TGTGCCAGCAGTGAGGATGCTGGGGACACCGGGGAGCTGTTTTTT. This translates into CASSEDAGDTGELFF.

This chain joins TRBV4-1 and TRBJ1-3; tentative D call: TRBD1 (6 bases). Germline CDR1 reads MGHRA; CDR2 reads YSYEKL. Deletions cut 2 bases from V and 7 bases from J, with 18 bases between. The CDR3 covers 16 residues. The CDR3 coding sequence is TGCGCCAGCAGCCAACCCGGGACATGGGTGTGGAACACCATATATTTT. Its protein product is CASSQPGTWVWNTIYF.

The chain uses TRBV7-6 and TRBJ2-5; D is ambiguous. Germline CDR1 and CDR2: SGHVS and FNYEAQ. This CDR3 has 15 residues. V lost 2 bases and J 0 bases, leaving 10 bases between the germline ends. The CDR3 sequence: CASSLSPVDQETQYF. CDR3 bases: TGTGCCAGCAGCTTATCCCCAGTAGACCAAGAGACCCAGTACTTC. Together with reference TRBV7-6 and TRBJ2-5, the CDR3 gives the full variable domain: GAGVSQSPRYKVTKRGQDVALRCDPISGHVSLYWYRQALGQGPEFLTYFNYEAQQDKSGLPNDRFSAERPEGSISTLTIQRTEQRDSAMYRCASSLSPVDQETQYFGPGTRLLVL.

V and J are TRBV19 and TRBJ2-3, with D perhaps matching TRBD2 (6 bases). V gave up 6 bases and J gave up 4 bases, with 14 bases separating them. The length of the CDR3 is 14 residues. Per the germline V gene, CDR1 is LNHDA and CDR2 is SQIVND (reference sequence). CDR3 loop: CASRDQRLADTQYF. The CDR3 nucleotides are TGTGCCAGTAGAGACCAAAGACTAGCAGATACGCAGTATTTT.

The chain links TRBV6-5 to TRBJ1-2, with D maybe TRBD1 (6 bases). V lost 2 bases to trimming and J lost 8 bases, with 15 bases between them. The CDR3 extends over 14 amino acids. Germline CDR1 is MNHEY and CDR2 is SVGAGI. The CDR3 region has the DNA TGTGCCAGCAGTTACGGACAGTCAAGGAGAGGCTACACCTTC. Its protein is CASSYGQSRRGYTF.

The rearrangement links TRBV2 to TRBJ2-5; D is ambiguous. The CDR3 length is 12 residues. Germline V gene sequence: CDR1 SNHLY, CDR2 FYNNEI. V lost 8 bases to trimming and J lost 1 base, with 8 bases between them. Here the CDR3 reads CASSFSQETQYF. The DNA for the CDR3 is TGTGCCAGCTCCTTTTCCCAAGAGACCCAGTACTTC.

CDR3 sequence: CASIDRGVEATNEKLFF. The CDR3 region has the DNA TGCGCCAGCATTGATAGGGGAGTAGAGGCAACTAATGAAAAACTGTTTTTT. The chain is built from TRBV10-2 and TRBJ1-4, with D possibly TRBD1 on 5 matching bases. Germline assignment: CDR1 WSHSY and CDR2 SAAADI. V shed 7 bases and J shed 0 bases, with 18 bases lying between them. The CDR3 spans 17 residues.

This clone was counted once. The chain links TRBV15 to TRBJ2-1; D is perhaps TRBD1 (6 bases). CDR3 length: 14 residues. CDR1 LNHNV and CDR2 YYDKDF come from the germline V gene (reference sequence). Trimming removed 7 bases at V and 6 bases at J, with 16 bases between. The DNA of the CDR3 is TGTGCCACCACTGCAGGGGAGATGGGCAATGAGCAGTTCTTC. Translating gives CATTAGEMGNEQFF.

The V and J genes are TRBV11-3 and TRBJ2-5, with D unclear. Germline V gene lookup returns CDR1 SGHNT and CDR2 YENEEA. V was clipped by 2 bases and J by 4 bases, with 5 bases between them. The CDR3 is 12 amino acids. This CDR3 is CASSLTPETQYF. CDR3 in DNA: TGTGCCAGCAGCTTAACCCCAGAGACCCAGTACTTC.

The CDR3 loop reads CASSQVSGGAYNEQFF. CDR3 nucleotide sequence: TGTGCCAGCAGCCAAGTGAGCGGGGGGGCTTACAATGAGCAGTTCTTC. This chain joins TRBV3-1 (or the pseudogene TRBV3-2) and TRBJ2-1; 10 bases align to TRBD2. The CDR3 loop spans 16 amino acids. V lost 1 base to trimming and J lost 4 bases; unmatched junction nucleotides: 4. The germline gives CDR1 LGHDT, CDR2 YNNKEL (reference sequence).

CDR3 in amino acids: CAWSVPRRGTNEKLFF. The CDR3 bases are TGTGCCTGGAGTGTTCCCCGCAGGGGAACTAATGAAAAACTGTTTTTT. The rearrangement uses TRBV30 and TRBJ1-4; possible D gene TRBD1, 6 bases. CDR1 is GTSNPN, CDR2 SVGIG, per germline (reference sequence). The length of the CDR3 is 16 residues. The V and J ends lost 0 bases and 1 base respectively, with 12 bases between them.

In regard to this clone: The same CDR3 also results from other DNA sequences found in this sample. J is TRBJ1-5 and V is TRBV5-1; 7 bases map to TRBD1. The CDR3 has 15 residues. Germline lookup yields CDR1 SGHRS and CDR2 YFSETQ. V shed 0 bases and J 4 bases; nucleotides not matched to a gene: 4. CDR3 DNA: TGCGCCAGCAGCTTGGGGGACAGTTCTAATCAGCCCCAGCATTTT. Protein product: CASSLGDSSNQPQHF.

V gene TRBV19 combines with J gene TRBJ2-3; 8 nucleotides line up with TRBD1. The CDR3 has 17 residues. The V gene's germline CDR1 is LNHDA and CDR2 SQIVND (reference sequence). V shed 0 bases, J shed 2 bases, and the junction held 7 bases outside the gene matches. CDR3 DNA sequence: TGTGCCAGTAGTATAGATTTTTACAGGGGGTCCACAGATACGCAGTATTTT. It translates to CASSIDFYRGSTDTQYF.

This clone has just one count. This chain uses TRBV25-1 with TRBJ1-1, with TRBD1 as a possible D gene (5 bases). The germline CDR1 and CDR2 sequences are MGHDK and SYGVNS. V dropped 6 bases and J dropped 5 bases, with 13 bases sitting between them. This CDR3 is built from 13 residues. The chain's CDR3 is CASSQQVETEAFF. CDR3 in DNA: TGTGCCAGCAGCCAACAGGTAGAGACTGAAGCTTTCTTT.

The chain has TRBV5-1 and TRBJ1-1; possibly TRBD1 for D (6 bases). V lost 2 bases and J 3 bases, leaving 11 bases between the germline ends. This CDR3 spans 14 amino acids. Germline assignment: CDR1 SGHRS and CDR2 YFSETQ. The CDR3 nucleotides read TGCGCCAGCAGCTTCACAGGGAGGGACACTGAAGCTTTCTTT. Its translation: CASSFTGRDTEAFF.

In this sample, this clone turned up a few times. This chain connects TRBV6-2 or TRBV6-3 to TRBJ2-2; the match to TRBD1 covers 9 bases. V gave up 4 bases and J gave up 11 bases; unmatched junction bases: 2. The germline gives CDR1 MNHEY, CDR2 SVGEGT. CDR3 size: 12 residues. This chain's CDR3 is CASSFTGGELFF. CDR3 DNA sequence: TGTGCCAGCAGTTTTACAGGGGGCGAGCTGTTTTTT.

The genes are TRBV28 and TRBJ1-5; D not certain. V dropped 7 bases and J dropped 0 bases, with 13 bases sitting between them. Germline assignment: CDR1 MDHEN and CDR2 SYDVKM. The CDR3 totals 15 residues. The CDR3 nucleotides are TGTGCCAGCACCTGGGTAGGGCCTAGCAATCAGCCCCAGCATTTT. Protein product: CASTWVGPSNQPQHF.

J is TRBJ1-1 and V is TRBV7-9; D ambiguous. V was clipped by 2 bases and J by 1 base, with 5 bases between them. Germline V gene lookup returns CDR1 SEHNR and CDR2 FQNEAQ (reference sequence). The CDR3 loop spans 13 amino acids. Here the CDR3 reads CASSLQENTEAFF. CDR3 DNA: TGTGCCAGCAGCTTACAGGAGAACACTGAAGCTTTCTTT.

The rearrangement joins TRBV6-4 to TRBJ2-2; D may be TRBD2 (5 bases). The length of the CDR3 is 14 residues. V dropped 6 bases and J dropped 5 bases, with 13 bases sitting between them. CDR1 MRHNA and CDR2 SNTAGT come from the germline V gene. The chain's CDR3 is CASRADLETGELFF. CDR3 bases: TGTGCCAGCAGAGCGGACCTCGAGACCGGGGAGCTGTTTTTT.

The CDR3 DNA follows: TGTGCCAGCAGCCGAGGGGGTGGCTACACCTTC. This sequence encodes CASSRGGGYTF. The rearrangement joins TRBV7-9 to TRBJ1-2, with a possible D match to TRBD1 (6 bases). V lost 5 bases and J lost 7, with 8 bases in between. This CDR3 spans 11 amino acids. Germline assignment: CDR1 SEHNR and CDR2 FQNEAQ (reference sequence).

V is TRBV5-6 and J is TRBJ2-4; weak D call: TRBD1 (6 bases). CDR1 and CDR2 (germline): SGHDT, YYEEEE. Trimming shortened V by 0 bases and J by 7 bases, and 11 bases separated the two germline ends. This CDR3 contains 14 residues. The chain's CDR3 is CASSLVGRGNIQYF. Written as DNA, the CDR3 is TGTGCCAGCAGCTTGGTAGGTAGGGGGAACATTCAGTACTTC.

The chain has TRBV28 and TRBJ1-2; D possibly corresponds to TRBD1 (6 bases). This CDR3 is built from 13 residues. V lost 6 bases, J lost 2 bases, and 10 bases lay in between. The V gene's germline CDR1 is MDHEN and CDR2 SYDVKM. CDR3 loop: CASRPQGNYGYTF. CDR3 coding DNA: TGTGCCAGCAGACCACAGGGAAACTATGGCTACACCTTC.